These 18 T cell receptor beta chains came from one sample sequenced in a study of spatial heterogeneity in lung cancer. Study-wide results and caveats: Expanded intratumoral alpha and beta TCR counts tracked tumor mutation counts.

These receptors' antigens are unknown. As for time point: sample taken at primary tumor resection. A single record per CDR3 protein comes from TCRdb applying MiXCR to the 5' RACE reads. The data hold several thousand distinct CDR3 sequences, with around 27% observed a single time. The sequencing used lung tumor tissue, collected at surgery. All receptors come from a female donor with early-stage non-small cell lung cancer.

The rearrangement uses TRBV30 and TRBJ1-1; weak D call: TRBD1 (6 bases). Germline lookup yields CDR1 GTSNPN and CDR2 SVGIG (reference sequence). V gave up 0 bases and J gave up 7 bases, with 15 bases separating them. The CDR3 is 14 residues long. The CDR3 loop reads CAWSVGQGTLEAFF. DNA for the CDR3: TGTGCCTGGAGTGTTGGGCAGGGGACCCTTGAAGCTTTCTTT.

Judged by abundance, this clonotype is medium-sized. The gene calls are TRBV7-2 and TRBJ2-7, with 7 nucleotides matching TRBD2. CDR1 and CDR2 from the germline V gene are SGHTA and FQGNSA. J lost 2 bases, V lost 0 bases, and 7 bases had no gene match. The CDR3 totals 16 residues. The CDR3 nucleotides read TGTGCCAGCAGCTTAGCAGCGGGGCCTTCAGCCTACGAGCAGTACTTC. Protein product: CASSLAAGPSAYEQYF.

The chain couples TRBV27 to TRBJ2-2; 7 nucleotides match TRBD2. The germline gives CDR1 MNHEY, CDR2 SMNVEV (reference sequence). The CDR3 has 16 amino acids. Germline trimming cut 0 bases from V and 4 bases from J; bases unmatched to any gene: 5. The CDR3 protein is CASSLSGGGGTGELFF. Written as DNA, the CDR3 is TGTGCCAGCAGTTTATCGGGCGGGGGAGGCACCGGGGAGCTGTTTTTT.

The chain combines TRBV18 with TRBJ2-5; D perhaps matches TRBD2 (5 bases). The CDR3 spans 17 residues. V lost 2 bases and J 5 bases, leaving 21 bases between the germline ends. Germline V gene lookup returns CDR1 KGHSH and CDR2 LQKENI. Written as DNA, the CDR3 is TGTGCCAGCTCACCAAAGGCAGAGCTATCCACGGGGGAGACCCAGTACTTC. Its protein product is CASSPKAELSTGETQYF.

Sample share makes this clonotype large. The chain has TRBV12-3 or TRBV12-4 and TRBJ2-1; the D is unclear. The CDR3 length is 13 residues. Trimming left V 1 base short and J 5 bases short, with 6 bases between. Written as DNA, the CDR3 is TGTGCCAGCAGTTTAGAATTCCACAATGAGCAGTTCTTC. Protein: CASSLEFHNEQFF.

This clonotype is categorized as medium-sized. The chain joins TRBV6-2 or TRBV6-3 to TRBJ2-5; TRBD2 matches 9 bases. Per germline, CDR1 MNHEY and CDR2 SVGEGT. The ends lost 6 bases at V and 2 bases at J; junction bases unmatched: 7. The CDR3 extends over 15 amino acids. The CDR3 DNA reads TGTGCCAGCAGCCCTGAGCGGGAGGTACAAGAGACCCAGTACTTC. Protein: CASSPEREVQETQYF.

The chain is built from TRBV29-1 and TRBJ2-7; 10 bases are a match to TRBD1. Germline values: CDR1 SQVTM, CDR2 ANQGSEA. The CDR3 totals 12 residues. Trimming removed 6 bases from V and 3 bases from J; junction bases left unmatched: 2. The CDR3 coding sequence is TGCAGCGTAGGACAGGGGGACTACGAGCAGTACTTC. Encoded protein: CSVGQGDYEQYF.

This clonotype rates as medium-sized. The J gene is TRBJ1-2, the V gene TRBV28, with a possible D match to TRBD1 (5 bases). There are 12 residues in the CDR3. Looked up from germline, CDR1 is MDHEN and CDR2 is SYDVKM. Trimming removed 2 bases at V and 5 bases at J, with 6 bases between. The CDR3 sequence: CASSLQGYGYTF. The CDR3 DNA reads TGTGCCAGCAGTTTACAGGGTTATGGCTACACCTTC.

This clonotype appeared once. The genes are TRBV18 and TRBJ2-1, with TRBD1 identical over 8 bases. The V segment lost 6 bases and the J segment 6 bases; nucleotides outside the gene matches: 4. CDR1 KGHSH and CDR2 LQKENI come from the germline V gene. The CDR3 has 13 residues. For the CDR3, the DNA is TGTGCCAGCTCCTCGGGACAGGCCAATGAGCAGTTCTTC. This encodes CASSSGQANEQFF.

This chain links TRBV4-3 with TRBJ2-7, with unresolved D. This CDR3 is 13 amino acids long. Between the trimmed V and J ends, which lost 0 bases and 6 bases, there was a span of 9 bases. Looked up from germline, CDR1 is LGHNA and CDR2 is YSLEER. The CDR3 DNA follows: TGCGCCAGCAGCCAAGAGGCTCTTCTCGAGCAGTACTTC. Amino acids: CASSQEALLEQYF.

This clonotype is medium-sized in the sample. J is TRBJ1-5 and V is TRBV4-2; no clear D gene. Germline V gives CDR1 LGHNA, CDR2 YNFKEQ. The CDR3 totals 15 residues. V was trimmed by 2 bases and J by 0 bases, leaving 8 bases between them. The CDR3 here is CASSQYHNSNQPQHF. In DNA form, the CDR3 reads TGTGCCAGCAGCCAATACCACAATAGCAATCAGCCCCAGCATTTT.

This clonotype was observed many times. The genes are TRBV7-2 and TRBJ1-5, with D uncertain. The CDR3 has 13 residues. The V end lost 5 bases, the J end lost 4 bases, and 9 bases lay between the germline ends. Looked up from germline, CDR1 is SGHTA and CDR2 is FQGNSA. Here the CDR3 reads CASSQEMNQPQHF. The CDR3 DNA sequence: TGTGCCAGCAGCCAAGAAATGAATCAGCCCCAGCATTTT.

Written as DNA, the CDR3 is TGTGCCAGCAGCTTAAGGTGGTCTAGCACAGATACGCAGTATTTT. Amino acid sequence: CASSLRWSSTDTQYF. The rearrangement links TRBV7-2 to TRBJ2-3; D remains unclear. There are 15 residues in the CDR3. Germline V CDR1 and CDR2: SGHTA, FQGNSA. V lost 2 bases, J lost 0 bases, and 9 bases lay in between.

The chain has TRBV20-1 and TRBJ2-7; D uncertain. V shed 1 base and J shed 4 bases, with 5 bases lying between them. CDR3 length equals 11 residues. Germline V gene data show CDR1 as DFQATT and CDR2 as SNEGSKA (reference sequence). Here the CDR3 reads CSARVRYEQYF. The CDR3 region has the DNA TGCAGTGCTAGAGTTAGGTACGAGCAGTACTTC.

This chain uses TRBV7-2 with TRBJ2-7; no definite D call. Germline CDR1 reads SGHTA; CDR2 reads FQGNSA. The CDR3 has 15 residues. Trimming cost V 0 bases and J 2 bases, with 11 bases left between them. The CDR3 loop reads CASSLAVGDPYEQYF. The CDR3 DNA follows: TGTGCCAGCAGCTTAGCTGTAGGCGACCCCTACGAGCAGTACTTC.

The V and J genes are TRBV9 and TRBJ2-7; D assignment may be TRBD1 or TRBD2 (5 bases each). Trimming took off 0 bases at V and 2 bases at J, with 9 bases between the two ends. CDR3 size: 14 residues. Germline values: CDR1 SGDLS, CDR2 YYNGEE. In DNA form, the CDR3 reads TGTGCCAGCAGCGTAGACTTGGGGGCCTACGAGCAGTACTTC. Its protein is CASSVDLGAYEQYF.

This clonotype ranks as medium-sized. This chain uses TRBV11-2 with TRBJ2-5, with D unclear. CDR1 SGHAT and CDR2 FQNNGV come from the germline V gene. This CDR3 contains 12 residues. Trimming took 5 bases from V and 5 from J, leaving 9 bases between them. For the CDR3, the DNA is TGTGCCAGCAGCCAGGAGTCGGAGACCCAGTACTTC. The encoded protein is CASSQESETQYF.

This clonotype was seen at least ten times. The CDR3 loop is CASSRHGTTQETQYF. The CDR3 DNA follows: TGCGCCAGCAGCAGACACGGGACAACCCAAGAGACCCAGTACTTC. V gene TRBV5-1 combines with J gene TRBJ2-5; tentatively, D is TRBD1 (6 bases). The CDR3 contains 15 residues. Trimming removed 4 bases at V and 1 base at J, with 14 bases between. CDR1 and CDR2 from the germline V gene are SGHRS and YFSETQ. The whole variable domain, filled in from reference TRBV5-1 and TRBJ2-5, reads KAGVTQTPRYLIKTRGQQVTLSCSPISGHRSVSWYQQTPGQGLQFLFEYFSETQRNKGNFPGRFSGRQFSNSRSEMNVSTLELGDSALYLCASSRHGTTQETQYFGPGTRLLVL.